This T cell receptor (beta chain) stems from a study of blood T cell repertoires in COVID-19. In the source study's methods: Researchers report that nucleated cell counts were estimated from reference gene primer amplification. Data came from immunoSEQ multiplex PCR; TCRdb stores just in-frame clones and leaves some out. V, J and clone size are those of that table, while D and trimming were read from the DNA. The data show 350,000 or so clones, 88% seen once. V gave up 4 bases and J gave up 0 bases; unmatched junction bases: 4. From germline, CDR1 is SGDLS and CDR2 YYNGEE. The CDR3 extends over 15 amino acids. Cohort placement rested on clinical history that participants reported themselves. Exposed participants came across a COVID-19 case within 2 weeks before study entry.

The clonotype was recovered from a woman in her 30s who had been exposed to COVID-19. Sequencing was carried out using PBMCs or T cells enriched from blood (not recorded which). The chain is built from TRBV9 and TRBJ2-1; 7 bases line up with TRBD2. CDR3 sequence (DNA): TGTGCCAGCAGCTGGCGGGAGCACTCCTACAATGAGCAGTTCTTC. Its translation is CASSWREHSYNEQFF.